These T cell receptor beta chains were read from a single sample in a study of technical replicates of blood from several donors. Clones were sequenced by immunoSEQ multiplex PCR, and TCRdb holds only the in-frame ones, with some missing. The sample comprises over 30,000 clones, approximately 90% of which are singletons, and roughly 4% rests with the top ten. Source material: PBMCs. These receptor sequences come from a human donor in good health. Some clones in this sample may be carry-over from other donors' samples. Each CDR3 is given with its conserved first and last residue. Fields, in order: J gene, clone size, D gene, V gene, CDR3 DNA, CDR3 protein. D genes are given only for firm matches. The size of a clone is reported for some rows only, either as once, few or many, or as a class for expanded clones.

>TRBJ2-3|.|.|TRBV9
TGTGCCAGCAGCCCACGCCAGGCGGGGAAGGGGACAGATACGCAGTATTTT
CASSPRQAGKGTDTQYF
>TRBJ2-7|.|TRBD2|TRBV6-5
TGTGCCAGCAGCACCAGGACTAGCGCGAACTACGAGCAGTACTTC
CASSTRTSANYEQYF
>TRBJ1-6|.|.|TRBV28
TGTGCCAGCCGACCACAGGAGCGCTTGAATTCACCCCTCCACTTT
CASRPQERLNSPLHF
>TRBJ2-5|.|.|TRBV25-1
TGTGCCAGCACTCCAGGGACTCTAGAGACCCAGTACTTC
CASTPGTLETQYF
>TRBJ1-2|.|TRBD1|TRBV5-6
TGTGCCAGCAGCTTTAGGGGGACAGGGGTTAACTATGGCTACACCTTC
CASSFRGTGVNYGYTF
>TRBJ1-4|.|TRBD1|TRBV5-1
TGCGCCAGCAGCACGCAGCCTCGACAGGGGAACGAAAAACTGTTTTTT
CASSTQPRQGNEKLFF
>TRBJ1-1|.|.|TRBV5-1
TGCGCCAGCAGCTTGGGGGGAGGGTACACTGAAGCTTTCTTT
CASSLGGGYTEAFF
>TRBJ2-1|.|TRBD1|TRBV27
TGTGCCAGCAGTTTAGAGACAGGGGGGTTCGGTGAGCAGTTCTTC
CASSLETGGFGEQFF
>TRBJ2-5|.|TRBD2|TRBV5-4
TGTGCCAGCAGCTCTCCTTCGGGGCGGGGGGGCCCCGAGACCCAGTACTTC
CASSSPSGRGGPETQYF
>TRBJ1-2|.|.|TRBV4-2
TGTGCCAGCAGCCAAGATACGGGAGGGTATGGCTACACCTTC
CASSQDTGGYGYTF
>TRBJ2-7|once|TRBD2|TRBV12-5
TGTGCTAGTGGTTTGGTACTCGGACTAGCGGAGATTAGCTCCTACGAGCAGTACTTC
CASGLVLGLAEISSYEQYF
>TRBJ2-5|.|TRBD2|TRBV4-2
TGTGCCAGCAGCCAAGATTCCAGCGGGGGGTCGGAGACCCAGTACTTC
CASSQDSSGGSETQYF
>TRBJ1-1|once|.|TRBV27
TGTGCCAGCAGTTTTTCACACCTTGGGGGGACTGAAGCTTTCTTT
CASSFSHLGGTEAFF
>TRBJ2-2|.|.|TRBV7-3
TGTGCCAGCAGCCTCAACTCTAACACCGGGGAGCTGTTTTTT
CASSLNSNTGELFF
>TRBJ2-5|.|TRBD1|TRBV4-2
TGTGCCAGCTACGAACCTCCGGGACAGGGGATGAAGACCCAGTACTTC
CASYEPPGQGMKTQYF
>TRBJ2-1|.|TRBD2|TRBV11-2
TGTGCCAGCAGCTTAGATTGGGCGGGAGTCTACAATGAGCAGTTCTTC
CASSLDWAGVYNEQFF
>TRBJ1-5|.|TRBD1|TRBV6-1
TGTGCCAGCAGTCCCTCAGGGGGTGGAAATCAGCCCCAGCATTTT
CASSPSGGGNQPQHF
>TRBJ2-2|.|.|TRBV9
TGTGCCAGCAGCGTGGGGGGGGCCGGCGGGGAGCTGTTTTTT
CASSVGGAGGELFF
>TRBJ2-7|.|.|TRBV4-3
TGCGCCAGCAGCCACTCCCTAGAACTGGGGAGTTCGAGGCAGTACTTC
CASSHSLELGSSRQYF
>TRBJ2-5|once|.|TRBV27
TGTGCCAGCAGTTTATCGAGCCTCCCCCAGACCCAGTACTTC
CASSLSSLPQTQYF
>TRBJ1-2|.|.|TRBV30
TGTGCCTTAACCCGGGGGAGACAGAATGGCTACACCTTC
CALTRGRQNGYTF
>TRBJ2-1|.|TRBD1|TRBV4-2
TGTGCCAGCAGCCAGTTTCCGGACAGGGGACGGACCGGCTCCTACAATGAGCAGTTCTTC
CASSQFPDRGRTGSYNEQFF
>TRBJ2-7|.|TRBD1|TRBV19
TGTGCCAGTAGTATCCGGGACAGGGACTACGAGCAGTACTTC
CASSIRDRDYEQYF